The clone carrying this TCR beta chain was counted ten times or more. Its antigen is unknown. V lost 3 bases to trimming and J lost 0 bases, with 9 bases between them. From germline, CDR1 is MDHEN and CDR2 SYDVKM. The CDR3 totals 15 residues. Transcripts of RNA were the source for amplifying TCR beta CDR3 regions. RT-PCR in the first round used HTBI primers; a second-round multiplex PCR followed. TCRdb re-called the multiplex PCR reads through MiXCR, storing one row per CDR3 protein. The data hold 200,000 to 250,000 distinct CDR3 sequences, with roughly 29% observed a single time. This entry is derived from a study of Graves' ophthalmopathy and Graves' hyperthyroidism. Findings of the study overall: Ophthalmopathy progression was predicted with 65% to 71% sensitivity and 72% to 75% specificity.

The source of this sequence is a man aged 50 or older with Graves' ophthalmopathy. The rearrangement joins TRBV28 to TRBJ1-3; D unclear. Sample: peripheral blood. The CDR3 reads CASSFVPSSGNTIYF. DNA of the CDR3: TGTGCCAGCAGTTTCGTTCCGAGCTCTGGAAACACCATATATTTT. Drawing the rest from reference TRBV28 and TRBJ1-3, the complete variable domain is DVKVTQSSRYLVKRTGEKVFLECVQDMDHENMFWYRQDPGLGLRLIYFSYDVKMKEKGDIPEGYSVSREKKERFSLILESASTNQTSMYLCASSFVPSSGNTIYFGEGSWLTVV.